The clone carrying this T cell receptor beta chain was detected ten times or more. RNA was extracted from bulk tissue without any cell sorting. More than 3 cm separated this lung sample from the edge of the tumor. Trimming removed 3 bases at V and 7 bases at J, with 11 bases between. This CDR3 comprises 12 residues. CDR1 is GTSNPN, CDR2 SVGIG, per germline (reference sequence). This sample stems from a study of tumor and adjacent non-tumor tissue in lung cancer. The library came from three nested PCR rounds adapted from ARM-PCR protocols. TCRdb re-analysed the multiplex PCR reads in MiXCR, keeping a single row per CDR3 protein. Found here are under 45,000 distinct CDR3 sequences, over 55% of them singletons; the top ten hold less than 55%.

V usage is TRBV30 and J usage is TRBJ2-3, with D possibly being TRBD2 (7 bases). Sequencing was performed on distant non-tumor lung tissue. This TCR derives from a man over 45 with non-small cell lung cancer. The CDR3 sequence is CAWSGGQNTQYF. CDR3 DNA sequence: TGTGCCTGGAGCGGGGGGCAAAATACGCAGTATTTT.